The TCR beta chain described here comes from a study of T cell repertoires in cytomegalovirus infection. Study context: HLA-C-restricted CMV epitopes, recently identified, and well-studied HLA-B-restricted ones were used by the study. Through public TCR beta signatures, both CMV infection and matching HLA type were indicated.

Germline V gene lookup returns CDR1 SGHVS and CDR2 FNYEAQ. V lost 5 bases and J 3 bases, leaving 8 bases between the germline ends. The CDR3 loop spans 13 amino acids. TCRdb re-derived calls from the reads in MiXCR, one entry per CDR3 protein. This table holds some 900,000 distinct CDR3 sequences, 32% found once. Concerning this clonotype: Its specificity is unknown.

This TCR derives from a human donor in good health (CMV status not recorded). Some clones in this sample may be carry-over from other donors' samples. Sequences were derived from cultured CD8+ T cells from PBMCs, sampled from culture after CMV antigen stimulation. The rearrangement joins TRBV7-6 to TRBJ2-1; D remains unclear. CDR3 DNA sequence: TGTGCCAGCAGCCCCAGCAACTACAATGAGCAGTTCTTC. It encodes CASSPSNYNEQFF. Together with reference TRBV7-6 and TRBJ2-1, the CDR3 gives the full variable domain: GAGVSQSPRYKVTKRGQDVALRCDPISGHVSLYWYRQALGQGPEFLTYFNYEAQQDKSGLPNDRFSAERPEGSISTLTIQRTEQRDSAMYRCASSPSNYNEQFFGPGTRLTVL.